These T cell receptor beta chains were read from a single sample in a study of CD8 T cells in ankylosing spondylitis. TCRdb re-analysed the 5' RACE reads in MiXCR, keeping a single row per CDR3 protein. The sample shows about 240,000 distinct CDR3 sequences, roughly 8.6% of them seen only once. Sequencing was performed on blood, either unsorted or a sorted T cell fraction (not recorded which). These receptors came from a male donor with ankylosing spondylitis or in good health (not recorded which). Each CDR3 is given with its conserved first and last residue. D genes are given only for firm matches. Clone size is given for some rows only: seen once, a few or many times, or a class if the clone is expanded.

CASRPIRDSSYEQYF	TGTGCCAGCAGGCCTATTAGGGACAGCTCCTACGAGCAGTACTTC	TRBV7-8	TRBJ2-7	many	TRBD1
CASSQAPQGVNEQFF	TGCGCCAGCAGCCAAGCCCCACAAGGAGTTAATGAGCAGTTCTTC	TRBV4-3	TRBJ2-1	many	NA
CASSYSGVTEAFF	TGTGCCAGCAGTTACTCAGGGGTCACTGAAGCTTTCTTT	TRBV6-5	TRBJ1-1	many	NA
CASSLVQGPHEQYF	TGCGCCAGCAGCCTAGTCCAAGGCCCCCACGAGCAGTACTTC	TRBV5-1	TRBJ2-7	many	NA
CASSPSGWDIQYF	TGTGCCAGCTCACCTTCCGGGTGGGACATTCAGTACTTC	TRBV18	TRBJ2-4	few	NA
CASSSYREPRAFF	TGTGCCAGCAGTTCATACAGGGAGCCGCGAGCTTTCTTT	TRBV6-5	TRBJ1-1	few	NA
CASSPPGTSGTEQFF	TGTGCCAGCAGCCCTCCCGGGACTAGCGGCACTGAGCAGTTCTTC	TRBV7-9	TRBJ2-1	NA	TRBD2
CASSLRTSGGGSYEQYF	TGCGCCAGCAGCTTGCGGACTAGCGGAGGGGGCTCCTACGAGCAGTACTTC	TRBV5-1	TRBJ2-7	NA	TRBD2
CASSGSGTIYGYTF	TGTGCCAGCAGCGGCAGTGGCACGATCTATGGCTACACCTTC	TRBV7-9	TRBJ1-2	many	NA
CASSYRRSAETQYF	TGTGCCAGCAGCTATCGGCGGTCAGCGGAGACCCAGTACTTC	TRBV11-2	TRBJ2-5	few	NA
CASSQDFTGREQYF	TGCGCCAGCAGCCAAGATTTTACAGGGCGAGAGCAGTACTTC	TRBV4-3	TRBJ2-7	NA	NA
CASSKTGTTPYNEQFF	TGCGCCAGCAGCAAAACCGGGACTACGCCCTACAATGAGCAGTTCTTC	TRBV5-1	TRBJ2-1	many	TRBD2
CASSLAVAGGTDTQYF	TGTGCCAGCAGCTTAGCGGTAGCGGGAGGGACAGATACGCAGTATTTT	TRBV7-2	TRBJ2-3	few	TRBD2
CASSGGTRTDTQYF	TGCGCCAGCAGCGGGGGGACTAGGACAGATACGCAGTATTTT	TRBV5-1	TRBJ2-3	many	TRBD2
CASSLAGRGPDQPQHF	TGTGCCAGCAGCTTAGCGGGCAGGGGGCCGGATCAGCCCCAGCATTTT	TRBV7-6	TRBJ1-5	many	TRBD1
CASSRPGGAGVAFF	TGTGCCAGCAGCCGGCCAGGGGGCGCAGGGGTAGCTTTCTTT	TRBV7-2	TRBJ1-1	many	TRBD1
CASSKTRRDRANTGELFF	TGTGCCAGCAGCAAAACTAGAAGAGACAGGGCCAACACCGGGGAGCTGTTTTTT	TRBV21-1	TRBJ2-2	many	NA
CASSLEPLANTGELFF	TGTGCCAGCAGCTTGGAGCCACTAGCGAACACCGGGGAGCTGTTTTTT	TRBV5-5	TRBJ2-2	few	NA
CASSERAGFLKTQYF	TGTGCCAGCAGTGAAAGGGCAGGGTTCCTGAAGACCCAGTACTTC	TRBV2	TRBJ2-5	NA	NA
CASSQGTGGYGYTF	TGTGCCAGCAGCCAAGGGACAGGGGGCTATGGCTACACCTTC	TRBV3-1	TRBJ1-2	many	TRBD1
CASSYLREGTLFF	TGTGCCAGCAGCTACCTAAGGGAGGGGACGCTGTTTTTT	TRBV7-9	TRBJ1-4	many	NA
CASSQGPLADNEQFF	TGTGCCAGCAGCCAAGGGCCCCTAGCGGACAATGAGCAGTTCTTC	TRBV3-1	TRBJ2-1	NA	TRBD2
CASSYGWEGAYEQYF	TGTGCCAGCAGTTACGGGTGGGAGGGGGCCTACGAGCAGTACTTC	TRBV6-5	TRBJ2-7	many	NA
CASTVGDNEQFF	TGTGCCAGCACTGTTGGCGACAATGAGCAGTTCTTC	TRBV6-6	TRBJ2-1	many	NA
CASSYSAKSNTGELFF	TGTGCCAGCAGTTACTCGGCTAAATCGAACACCGGGGAGCTGTTTTTT	TRBV6-5	TRBJ2-2	NA	NA
CASSLSGISNQPQHF	TGTGCCAGCAGCTTAAGCGGCATAAGCAATCAGCCCCAGCATTTT	TRBV5-5	TRBJ1-5	few	NA
CASSWTGTGVEQYF	TGTGCCAGCAGCTGGACCGGGACAGGGGTCGAGCAGTACTTC	TRBV5-5	TRBJ2-7	many	TRBD1
CASSFPGAAHNEQFF	TGTGCCAGCAGCTTTCCGGGAGCAGCCCACAATGAGCAGTTCTTC	TRBV7-9	TRBJ2-1	few	NA
CASRILGGRANNEQFF	TGTGCCAGCAGAATTCTTGGGGGGCGGGCGAACAATGAGCAGTTCTTC	TRBV2	TRBJ2-1	many	NA
CSARGQTRGTEAFF	TGCAGTGCTAGAGGACAAACGCGAGGGACTGAAGCTTTCTTT	TRBV20-1	TRBJ1-1	many	NA
CASSPGVRGSDTQYF	TGTGCCAGCAGCCCGGGGGTCAGGGGGTCAGATACGCAGTATTTT	TRBV7-2	TRBJ2-3	many	NA
CASSEQRMNTEAFF	TGTGCCAGCAGTGAACAGAGAATGAACACTGAAGCTTTCTTT	TRBV2	TRBJ1-1	many	NA
CASSIDGGTSGRRGDEQFF	TGTGCCAGTAGTATAGATGGGGGGACTAGCGGGAGGAGGGGTGATGAGCAGTTCTTC	TRBV19	TRBJ2-1	many	TRBD2
CASSPPEAGELFF	TGCGCCAGCAGCCCCCCCGAGGCCGGGGAGCTGTTTTTT	TRBV5-1	TRBJ2-2	many	NA
CASSLFLRGHQPQHF	TGTGCCAGCAGTTTGTTCCTAAGGGGCCATCAGCCCCAGCATTTT	TRBV12-3/TRBV12-4	TRBJ1-5	NA	NA
CASSVEISGGRTDTQYF	TGTGCCAGCAGCGTAGAGATTAGCGGGGGCCGCACAGATACGCAGTATTTT	TRBV9	TRBJ2-3	many	TRBD2
CASSFTGDPSGGYTF	TGCGCCAGCAGCTTCACGGGCGACCCTTCAGGTGGCTACACCTTC	TRBV4-3	TRBJ1-2	NA	NA
CASAGGTSGYRVAVTQYF	TGTGCCAGCGCAGGCGGGACTAGCGGGTACCGGGTGGCAGTTACGCAGTATTTT	TRBV6-1	TRBJ2-3	NA	TRBD2
CASSSRTDSGNTIYF	TGTGCCAGCAGCTCTCGGACGGACTCTGGAAACACCATATATTTT	TRBV12-3/TRBV12-4	TRBJ1-3	many	NA
CASSEGGGGDEQFF	TGTGCCAGCAGTGAGGGCGGGGGCGGGGATGAGCAGTTCTTC	TRBV25-1	TRBJ2-1	NA	NA
CASSLQSGSTYEQYF	TGTGCCAGCAGTTTACAAAGCGGGTCCACCTACGAGCAGTACTTC	TRBV27	TRBJ2-7	many	NA
CASSFKGLAGGPRDNEQFF	TGTGCCAGCAGCTTCAAAGGACTAGCGGGGGGGCCGCGGGACAATGAGCAGTTCTTC	TRBV11-2	TRBJ2-1	many	TRBD2
CAWSVNRFYEQYF	TGTGCCTGGAGTGTAAACAGATTCTACGAGCAGTACTTC	TRBV30	TRBJ2-7	few	NA
CASSLGPGASGGSGEQYF	TGTGCCAGCAGCTTAGGCCCAGGGGCTAGCGGGGGGTCGGGGGAGCAGTACTTC	TRBV11-2	TRBJ2-7	many	TRBD2
CASSPGGPGDEQFF	TGTGCCAGCAGTCCCGGCGGGCCTGGTGATGAGCAGTTCTTC	TRBV12-3/TRBV12-4	TRBJ2-1	NA	NA
CASSLGQGADQPQHF	TGCGCCAGCAGCTTGGGCCAGGGGGCTGATCAGCCCCAGCATTTT	TRBV5-1	TRBJ1-5	many	TRBD1